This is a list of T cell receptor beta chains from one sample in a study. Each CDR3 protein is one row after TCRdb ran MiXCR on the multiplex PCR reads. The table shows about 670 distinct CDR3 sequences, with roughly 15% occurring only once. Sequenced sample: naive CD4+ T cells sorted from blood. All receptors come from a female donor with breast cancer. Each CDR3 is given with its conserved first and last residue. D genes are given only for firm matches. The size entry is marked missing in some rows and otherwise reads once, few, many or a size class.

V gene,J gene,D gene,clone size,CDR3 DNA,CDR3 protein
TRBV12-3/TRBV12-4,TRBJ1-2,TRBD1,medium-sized,TGTGCCAGCAGTGGGACAGATCGCTATGGCTACACCTTC,CASSGTDRYGYTF
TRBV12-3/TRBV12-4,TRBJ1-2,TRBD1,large,TGTGCCAGCAGTTACCGGGACAGGGAGAATGGCTACACCTTC,CASSYRDRENGYTF
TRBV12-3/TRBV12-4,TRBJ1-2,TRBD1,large,TGTGCCAGCAGCTTCCCAACAGGGGAATATGGCTACACCTTC,CASSFPTGEYGYTF
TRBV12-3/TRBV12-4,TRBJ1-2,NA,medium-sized,TGTGCCAGCAGTTTAGGTCCAGGGGACACCTATGGCTACACCTTC,CASSLGPGDTYGYTF
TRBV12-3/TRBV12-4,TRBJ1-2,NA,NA,TGTGCCAGCAGTTCGAGCCAGGACAGATGCTACACCTTC,CASSSSQDRCYTF
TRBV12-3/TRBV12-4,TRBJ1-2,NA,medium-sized,TGTGCCAGCAGATTACAGGGCTCCGGCTATGGCTACACCTTC,CASRLQGSGYGYTF
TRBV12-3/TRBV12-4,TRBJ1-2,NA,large,TGTGCCAGCAGTTCCCGGACAGAAATTTTGGATTTTAACTATGGCTACACCTTC,CASSSRTEILDFNYGYTF
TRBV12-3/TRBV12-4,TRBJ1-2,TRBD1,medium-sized,TGTGCCAGTCGGACAGGGCTTTCTGATGGCTACACCTTC,CASRTGLSDGYTF
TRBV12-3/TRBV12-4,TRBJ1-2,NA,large,TGTGCCAGCAGCCTACAGGGCACATACTATGGCTACACCTTC,CASSLQGTYYGYTF
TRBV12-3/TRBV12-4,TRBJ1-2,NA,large,TGTGCCAGCAGTTTACAGAGGGGCTATGGCTACACCTTC,CASSLQRGYGYTF
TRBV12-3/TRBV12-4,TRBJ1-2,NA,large,TGTGCCAGCAGTTCAACAGGGTCGAGAGCTAACTATGGCTACACCTTC,CASSSTGSRANYGYTF
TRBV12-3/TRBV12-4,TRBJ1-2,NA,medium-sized,TGTGCCAGCAGTTCCAGCTATGGCTACACCTTC,CASSSSYGYTF
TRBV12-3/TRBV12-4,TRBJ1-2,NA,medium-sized,TGTGCCAGCAGAACCGGGACACCCGGTCACTATGGCTACACCTTC,CASRTGTPGHYGYTF
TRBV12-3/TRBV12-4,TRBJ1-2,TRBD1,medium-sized,TGTGCCAGCAGTTCGGGACAGGGGTACGATGGCTACACCTTC,CASSSGQGYDGYTF
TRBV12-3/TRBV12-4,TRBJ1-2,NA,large,TGTGCCAGCAGTTCAGGGGAGGGCTACACCTTC,CASSSGEGYTF
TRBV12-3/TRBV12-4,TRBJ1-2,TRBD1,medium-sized,TGTGCCAGCAGTTCGACGACAGGGAACTATGGCTACACCTTC,CASSSTTGNYGYTF
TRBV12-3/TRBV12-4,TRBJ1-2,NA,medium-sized,TGTGCCAGCAGTTTAGAGGCGTCGACCTATGGCTACACCTTC,CASSLEASTYGYTF
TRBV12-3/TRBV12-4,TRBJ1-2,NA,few,TGTGCCAGCAGTCTATCAGGACACAATGGCTACACCTTC,CASSLSGHNGYTF
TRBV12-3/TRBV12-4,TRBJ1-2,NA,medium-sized,TGTGCCAGCAGTTTAGAGGGAGGCCATGTCACCTTC,CASSLEGGHVTF
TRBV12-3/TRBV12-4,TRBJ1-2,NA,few,TGTGCCAGCAGTCAACGTCCAGAGAGCGGCTACACCTTC,CASSQRPESGYTF
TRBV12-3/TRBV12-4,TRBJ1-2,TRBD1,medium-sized,TGTGCCAGCAGAGGGACAGGGGACGGCTACACCTTC,CASRGTGDGYTF
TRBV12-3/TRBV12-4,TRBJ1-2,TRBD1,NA,TGTGCCAGCAGTTGGGACAGAACCTATGGCTACACCTTC,CASSWDRTYGYTF
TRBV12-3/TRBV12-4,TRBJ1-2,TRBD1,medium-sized,TGTGCCAGCAGTCCAGGACAGGTGAACTATGGCTACACCTTC,CASSPGQVNYGYTF
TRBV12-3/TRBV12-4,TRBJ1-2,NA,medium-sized,TGTGCCAGCAGTCCAACCCCAAGCTATGGCTACACCTTC,CASSPTPSYGYTF
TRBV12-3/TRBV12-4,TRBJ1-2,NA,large,TGTGCCAGCAGTCCTGAAACTGTCAACTATGGCTACACCTTC,CASSPETVNYGYTF
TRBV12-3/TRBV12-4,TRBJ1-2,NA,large,TGTGCCAGCAGTTCCCCAGCAGAAGCTAACTATGGCTACACCTTC,CASSSPAEANYGYTF
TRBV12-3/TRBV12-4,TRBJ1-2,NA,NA,TGTGCCAGCAGTTTAGGTAGAGGGGACGTCTATGGCTACACCTTC,CASSLGRGDVYGYTF
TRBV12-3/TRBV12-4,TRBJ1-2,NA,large,TGTGCCAGCAGTTACGACTCTCAGCATGGCTACACCTTC,CASSYDSQHGYTF
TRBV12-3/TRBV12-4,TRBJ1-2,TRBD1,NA,TGTGCCAGCAGTTTAGAGGGACAGGTGGATGGCTACACCTTC,CASSLEGQVDGYTF
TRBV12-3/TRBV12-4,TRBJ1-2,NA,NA,TGTGCCAGCAGCCTGACGCAGGGCTATGGCTACACCTTC,CASSLTQGYGYTF
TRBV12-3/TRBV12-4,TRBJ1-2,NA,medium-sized,TGTGCCAGCAGCCCGCTTGGCGGTAACTATGGCTACACCTTC,CASSPLGGNYGYTF
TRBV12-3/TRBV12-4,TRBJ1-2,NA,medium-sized,TGTGCCAGCAGTTCCCACAGGGTGGGCTACACCTTC,CASSSHRVGYTF
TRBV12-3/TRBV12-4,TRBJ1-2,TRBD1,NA,TGTGCCAGCAGTTTACCCGGGACAGGGGAAACCTATGGCTACACCTTC,CASSLPGTGETYGYTF
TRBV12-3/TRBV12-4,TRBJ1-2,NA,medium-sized,TGTGCCAGCAGTTTCAGGGATGGCTACACCTTC,CASSFRDGYTF
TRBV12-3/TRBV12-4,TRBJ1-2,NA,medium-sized,TGTGCCAGCAGCAGGGTATCGGGCTACACCTTC,CASSRVSGYTF
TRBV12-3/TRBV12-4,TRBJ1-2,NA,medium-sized,TGTGCCAGCAGTTTAAGGGGTTTCTTCGGCTACACCTTC,CASSLRGFFGYTF
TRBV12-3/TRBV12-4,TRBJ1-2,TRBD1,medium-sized,TGTGCCAGCAGTTCCCGGGACAGGGACGAAAGCTACACCTTC,CASSSRDRDESYTF